The clone carrying this TCR beta chain was seen many times. Its antigen is undetermined. This sample is part of a study of response to subunit inactivated influenza vaccine. Findings and limits, study-wide: A suggestion made by the authors is that each seasonal influenza vaccination recruits few new T cells.

This CDR3 comprises 16 residues. V shed 5 bases, J shed 4 bases, and the junction held 3 bases outside the gene matches. TCRdb re-called the RT-PCR reads with MiXCR, one entry per CDR3 protein. In the table there are 650,000 to 850,000 distinct CDR3 sequences, over 11% of which are singletons. The source material was PBMCs from blood, sampled approximately 15 days before vaccination. The receptor was isolated from a man between 50 and 59 years old who received an inactivated influenza vaccine. This sequence joins TRBV12-3 or TRBV12-4 and TRBJ2-2; 14 nucleotides align to TRBD2. In DNA form, the CDR3 reads TGTGCCAGCAGTCCGGGACTAGCGGGGGTCACCGGGGAGCTGTTTTTT. This gives the protein CASSPGLAGVTGELFF.